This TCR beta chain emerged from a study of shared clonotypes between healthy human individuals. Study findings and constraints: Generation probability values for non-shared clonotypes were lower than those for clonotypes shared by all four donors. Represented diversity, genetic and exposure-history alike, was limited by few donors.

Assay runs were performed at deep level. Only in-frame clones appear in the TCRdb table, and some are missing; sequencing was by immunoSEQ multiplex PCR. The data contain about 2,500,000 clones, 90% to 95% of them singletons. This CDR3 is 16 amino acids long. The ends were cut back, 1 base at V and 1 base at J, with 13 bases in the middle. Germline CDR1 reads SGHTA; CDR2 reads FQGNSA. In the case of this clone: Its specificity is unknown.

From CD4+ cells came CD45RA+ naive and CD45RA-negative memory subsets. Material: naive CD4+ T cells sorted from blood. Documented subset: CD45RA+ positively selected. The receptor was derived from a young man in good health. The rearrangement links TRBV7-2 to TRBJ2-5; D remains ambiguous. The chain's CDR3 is CASSLVSRASQETQYF. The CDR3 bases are TGTGCCAGCAGCTTAGTATCACGAGCGTCCCAAGAGACCCAGTACTTC.